Listed below are T cell receptor beta chains from one sample, sequenced in a study of CD8 T cells in ankylosing spondylitis. TCRdb re-called the 5' RACE reads with MiXCR, one entry per CDR3 protein. The sample includes approximately 250,000 distinct CDR3 sequences, roughly 8% of them seen just once. What was sequenced was blood, either unsorted or a sorted T cell fraction (not recorded which). These receptors all stem from a female donor with ankylosing spondylitis or in good health (not recorded which). Both conserved end residues are part of each CDR3. D genes are given only for firm matches. Not every row has a clone size; where given, it reads once, few, many or a size class.

TGTGCCAGCAGGGCCGGGACAGTAATGAACACTGAAGCTTTCTTT | CASRAGTVMNTEAFF | TRBJ1-1 | TRBV28 | - | TRBD1
TGCGCCAGCAGCCAAGATGAAACCTACGAGCAGTACTTC | CASSQDETYEQYF | TRBJ2-7 | TRBV4-3 | many | -
TGTGCCTGGAGTGGACAAGGAGCGGGGGGGAATGAGCAGTTCTTC | CAWSGQGAGGNEQFF | TRBJ2-1 | TRBV30 | few | TRBD2
TGTGCCTGGAGTATATATGGGCGGCACTCTGGAAACACCATATATTTT | CAWSIYGRHSGNTIYF | TRBJ1-3 | TRBV30 | - | -
TGTGCCAGCAGTTTAAAGGCAGGGGGATACAATGAGCAGTTCTTC | CASSLKAGGYNEQFF | TRBJ2-1 | TRBV27 | many | TRBD1
TGTGCCAGCAGCTTATCCCTAGCGGGAAACACCGGGGAGCTGTTTTTT | CASSLSLAGNTGELFF | TRBJ2-2 | TRBV7-9 | few | TRBD2
TGTGCCAGCAGCCCCGGATGGGGCACAGATACGCAGTATTTT | CASSPGWGTDTQYF | TRBJ2-3 | TRBV4-2 | many | -
TGCAGTGCTAGTCATGGAGCGGGAGGGATAGATACGCAGTATTTT | CSASHGAGGIDTQYF | TRBJ2-3 | TRBV20-1 | many | TRBD2
TGTGCCAGTCTTCTGACAGGACCTAGCTTCGGGACTGAAGCTTTCTTT | CASLLTGPSFGTEAFF | TRBJ1-1 | TRBV19 | many | -
TGTGCCACCAGCAGTGGGACAGGAGAGGGGTTATGGGAAAAACTGTTTTTT | CATSSGTGEGLWEKLFF | TRBJ1-4 | TRBV15 | many | TRBD1
TGTGCCAGCTCACCACCTAACAGGGGGGACACTGAAGCTTTCTTT | CASSPPNRGDTEAFF | TRBJ1-1 | TRBV18 | many | TRBD1
TGCAGTGCTATGACTGGGCGGGAGTTGGATGAGCAGTTCTTC | CSAMTGRELDEQFF | TRBJ2-1 | TRBV20-1 | many | TRBD2
TGCGCCAGCAGCCATACCAGACAGGGAGGAGGTAGTACGCAGTATTTT | CASSHTRQGGGSTQYF | TRBJ2-3 | TRBV4-3 | few | -
TGCGCCAGCAGCTTGGTCGTAGGCGGGAGGACAGATACGCAGTATTTT | CASSLVVGGRTDTQYF | TRBJ2-3 | TRBV5-1 | many | TRBD2
TGTGCCATCAGACGCCCGACTAGCGGTTTATACTCTGGGGCCAACGTCCTGACTTTC | CAIRRPTSGLYSGANVLTF | TRBJ2-6 | TRBV10-3 | many | TRBD2
TGCGCCAGTTCCCCGGGTACGGGTGCTGAAGCTTTCTTT | CASSPGTGAEAFF | TRBJ1-1 | TRBV5-1 | many | -
TGTGCCAGCCCGGGACAGGGTGAGACAGATACGCAGTATTTT | CASPGQGETDTQYF | TRBJ2-3 | TRBV21-1 | few | -
TGCAGTGCTGCTGGACAGGGTTTTAGCTACACCTTC | CSAAGQGFSYTF | TRBJ1-2 | TRBV20-1 | many | TRBD1
TGCAGTGCTAGAGTCGGCAGATTACAAGAGACCCAGTACTTC | CSARVGRLQETQYF | TRBJ2-5 | TRBV20-1 | many | -